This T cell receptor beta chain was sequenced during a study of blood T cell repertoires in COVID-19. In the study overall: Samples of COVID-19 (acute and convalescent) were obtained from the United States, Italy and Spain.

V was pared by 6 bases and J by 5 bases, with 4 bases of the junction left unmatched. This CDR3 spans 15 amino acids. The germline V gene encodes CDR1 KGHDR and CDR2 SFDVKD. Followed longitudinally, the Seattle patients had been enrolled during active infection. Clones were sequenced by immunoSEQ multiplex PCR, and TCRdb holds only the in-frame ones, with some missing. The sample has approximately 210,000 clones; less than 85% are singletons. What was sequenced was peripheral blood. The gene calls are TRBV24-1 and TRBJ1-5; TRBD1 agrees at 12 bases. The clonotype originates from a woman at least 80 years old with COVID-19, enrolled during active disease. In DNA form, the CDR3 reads TGTGCCACCAGTCGGGACAGGGGGCGGGATCAGCCCCAGCATTTT. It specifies CATSRDRGRDQPQHF.